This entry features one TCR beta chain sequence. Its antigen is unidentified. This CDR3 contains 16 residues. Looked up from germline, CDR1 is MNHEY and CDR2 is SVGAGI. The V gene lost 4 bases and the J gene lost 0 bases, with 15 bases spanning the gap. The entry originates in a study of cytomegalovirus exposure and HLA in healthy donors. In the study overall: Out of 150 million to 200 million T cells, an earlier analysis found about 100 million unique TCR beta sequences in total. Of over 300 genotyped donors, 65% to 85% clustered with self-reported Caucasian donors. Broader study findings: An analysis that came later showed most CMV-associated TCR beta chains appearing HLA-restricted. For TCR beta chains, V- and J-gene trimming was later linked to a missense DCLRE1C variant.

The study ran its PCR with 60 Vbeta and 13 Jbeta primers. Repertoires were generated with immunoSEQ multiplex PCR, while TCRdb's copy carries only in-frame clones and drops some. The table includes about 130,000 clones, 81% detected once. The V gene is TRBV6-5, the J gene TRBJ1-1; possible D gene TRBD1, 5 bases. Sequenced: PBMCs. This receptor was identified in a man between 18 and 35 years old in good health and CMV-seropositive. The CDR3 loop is CASSLRQRIVNTEAFF. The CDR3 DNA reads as TGTGCCAGCAGTTTACGACAGCGAATCGTGAACACTGAAGCTTTCTTT.